Following are 21 T cell receptor beta chains from one sample sequenced in a study of blood T cell repertoires in COVID-19. Clones were sequenced by immunoSEQ multiplex PCR, and TCRdb holds only the in-frame ones, with some missing. Of hundreds of thousands of clones detected, around 87% appear once; the ten largest clones hold about 1.6%. Sequences were obtained from PBMCs or T cells enriched from blood (not recorded which). The receptor source for this set is a woman aged 45-65 years who had recovered from COVID-19.

The chain employs TRBV18 and TRBJ1-4; TRBD1 aligns across 7 bases. Germline trimming cut 8 bases from V and 7 bases from J; bases unmatched to any gene: 7. Germline CDR1 reads KGHSH; CDR2 reads LQKENI. This CDR3 has 13 residues. The CDR3 nucleotides read TGTGCCAGCCAAAGACAGGGAGGTGAAAAACTGTTTTTT. As protein: CASQRQGGEKLFF.

V gene TRBV28 combines with J gene TRBJ1-1; D remains ambiguous. V lost 6 bases, J lost 4 bases, and 15 bases lay in between. This CDR3 comprises 14 residues. The germline V gene encodes CDR1 MDHEN and CDR2 SYDVKM. CDR3: CASRLLRPSTEAFF. The CDR3 DNA reads TGTGCCAGCAGGCTATTGAGGCCCTCCACTGAAGCTTTCTTT.

In this sample, this clone turned up a few times. CDR3 protein: CASSPRLAGNSYEQYF. CDR3 DNA: TGCGCCAGCAGCCCGAGACTAGCGGGTAACAGTTACGAGCAGTACTTC. The chain uses TRBV4-1 and TRBJ2-7, with 10 bases aligning to TRBD2. CDR3 size: 16 residues. Germline values: CDR1 MGHRA, CDR2 YSYEKL. J lost 4 bases, V lost 4 bases, and 10 bases had no gene match.

The chain's CDR3 is CASSSGTGIYGYTF. The CDR3 DNA follows: TGTGCCAGCAGTTCCGGGACAGGGATCTATGGCTACACCTTC. The rearrangement joins TRBV6-5 to TRBJ1-2; 9 bases are shared with TRBD1. This CDR3 region has 14 residues. The V gene's germline CDR1 is MNHEY and CDR2 SVGAGI. Unmatched junction bases numbered 4, after V lost 4 bases and J lost 4 bases.

The V and J genes are TRBV28 and TRBJ1-2; D is possibly TRBD1 (5 bases). V was cut by 5 bases and J by 4 bases, with 26 bases left in between. This CDR3 has 18 residues. Germline values: CDR1 MDHEN, CDR2 SYDVKM. The CDR3 region has the DNA TGTGCCAGCAGTCTTACAGGACCCGAAGAATTACAATTCTATGGCTACACCTTC. It yields the protein CASSLTGPEELQFYGYTF.

The CDR3 region has the DNA TGTGCCAGCAGTGGATTTAGCGGGAGTAAGAATGAGCAGTTCTTC. Encoded protein: CASSGFSGSKNEQFF. The chain links TRBV2 to TRBJ2-1; 9 bases agree with TRBD2. With 4 bases clipped from V and 7 bases from J, the junction kept 8 bases outside the gene matches. This CDR3 is 15 amino acids long. Germline assignment: CDR1 SNHLY and CDR2 FYNNEI. Full variable domain (rest looked up from reference TRBV2 and TRBJ2-1): EPEVTQTPSHQVTQMGQEVILRCVPISNHLYFYWYRQILGQKVEFLVSFYNNEISEKSEIFDDQFSVERPDGSNFTLKIRSTKLEDSAMYFCASSGFSGSKNEQFFGPGTRLTVL.

This rearrangement joins TRBV6-4 to TRBJ2-2; 11 nucleotides match TRBD2. The CDR3 loop spans 16 amino acids. V gave up 2 bases and J gave up 2 bases; unmatched junction bases: 1. Germline CDR1 and CDR2: MRHNA and SNTAGT. The CDR3 DNA reads as TGTGCCAGCAGTGACGGGACTAGCGGAAACACCGGGGAGCTGTTTTTT. The encoded protein is CASSDGTSGNTGELFF.

The rearrangement joins TRBV12-3 or TRBV12-4 to TRBJ2-1; D perhaps matches TRBD2 (6 bases). Trimming left V 5 bases short and J 11 bases short, with 10 bases between. This CDR3 has 11 residues. The CDR3: CASSPGVKQFF. CDR3 DNA sequence: TGTGCCAGCAGTCCGGGAGTAAAGCAGTTCTTC.

The chain joins TRBV5-6 to TRBJ1-4; D possibly corresponds to TRBD1 (5 bases). V lost 2 bases, J lost 3 bases, and 11 bases lay in between. The CDR3 has 15 residues. Germline V CDR1 and CDR2: SGHDT, YYEEEE. Written as DNA, the CDR3 is TGTGCCAGCAGCTTAGGGGTATTTGCTAATGAAAAACTGTTTTTT. It is translated as CASSLGVFANEKLFF.

This chain uses TRBV2 with TRBJ1-2; 7 nucleotides agree with TRBD1. This CDR3 comprises 12 residues. V was pared by 7 bases and J by 4 bases, with 3 bases of the junction left unmatched. Germline CDR1 and CDR2: SNHLY and FYNNEI. The CDR3 region is CASTTGRYGYTF. DNA of the CDR3: TGTGCCAGCACGACAGGGCGCTATGGCTACACCTTC.

V is TRBV29-1 and J is TRBJ2-1; D perhaps matches TRBD2 (7 bases). V was clipped by 2 bases and J by 5 bases, with 16 bases between them. CDR1 is SQVTM, CDR2 ANQGSEA, per germline. The CDR3 length is 15 residues. The CDR3 sequence is CSVELSGTYNNEQFF. In DNA form, the CDR3 reads TGCAGCGTTGAATTAAGCGGGACATACAACAATGAGCAGTTCTTC.

The CDR3 region has the DNA TGTGCCAGCTCGGGGACAGGGCGGACTGAAGCTTTCTTT. Translation: CASSGTGRTEAFF. This chain links TRBV18 with TRBJ1-1; TRBD1 matches at 9 bases. After removal of 6 bases from V and 5 bases from J, the junction contained 4 bases not matched to a gene. The germline gives CDR1 KGHSH, CDR2 LQKENI. There are 13 residues in the CDR3.

J is TRBJ2-1 and V is TRBV5-1; TRBD2 matches at 10 bases. Germline V gene lookup returns CDR1 SGHRS and CDR2 YFSETQ. Germline trimming cut 7 bases from V and 7 bases from J; bases unmatched to any gene: 8. The CDR3 spans 14 residues. CDR3: CASGASGSRNEQFF. In DNA form, the CDR3 reads TGCGCCAGCGGAGCTAGCGGGAGTCGTAATGAGCAGTTCTTC.

The chain links TRBV6-9 to TRBJ1-5; 9 nucleotides agree with TRBD1. The length of the CDR3 is 22 residues. CDR1 and CDR2 (germline): MNHGY, SVAAGI. The V and J ends lost 4 bases and 2 bases, in that order; junction bases with no gene match: 24. Here the CDR3 DNA reads TGTGCCAGCAGTTCCCCCAAAGGAGGACAGGGGCCCCACCGGTATGGCAATCAGCCCCAGCATTTT. Amino acid sequence: CASSSPKGGQGPHRYGNQPQHF.

This chain joins TRBV11-2 and TRBJ1-5; D possibly corresponds to TRBD1 (6 bases). There are 20 residues in the CDR3. Deletions cut 0 bases from V and 2 bases from J, with 23 bases between. Germline V gene data show CDR1 as SGHAT and CDR2 as FQNNGV. The CDR3 sequence: CASSLDLLVAGGAGNQPQHF. In nucleotides, the CDR3 is TGTGCCAGCAGCTTAGATTTACTTGTTGCGGGGGGCGCGGGCAATCAGCCCCAGCATTTT.

This sequence joins TRBV25-1 and TRBJ2-1; D is unresolved. V dropped 3 bases and J dropped 8 bases, with 8 bases sitting between them. Looked up from germline, CDR1 is MGHDK and CDR2 is SYGVNS. This CDR3 is built from 12 residues. The CDR3 sequence is CASSDNGYEQFF. The CDR3 DNA sequence: TGTGCCAGCAGTGATAACGGTTATGAGCAGTTCTTC.

This sequence joins TRBV2 and TRBJ1-5; 7 positions agree with TRBD1. Per germline, CDR1 SNHLY and CDR2 FYNNEI. This CDR3 is built from 16 residues. V was pared by 3 bases and J by 4 bases, with 9 bases of the junction left unmatched. CDR3 loop: CASSDFEGAINQPQHF. CDR3 DNA sequence: TGTGCCAGCAGTGACTTCGAGGGGGCGATTAATCAGCCCCAGCATTTT.

V usage is TRBV28 and J usage is TRBJ1-2; the D is unclear. V was clipped by 6 bases and J by 2 bases, with 16 bases between them. CDR3 length: 15 amino acids. Germline V gene data show CDR1 as MDHEN and CDR2 as SYDVKM. CDR3 region: CASSETWTGNYGYTF. The CDR3 coding sequence is TGTGCCAGCAGCGAGACTTGGACGGGGAACTATGGCTACACCTTC.

V usage is TRBV19 and J usage is TRBJ1-3; 8 bases are a match to TRBD1. Germline values: CDR1 LNHDA, CDR2 SQIVND (reference sequence). The CDR3 spans 14 residues. Losses at the gene ends were 3 bases for V and 4 bases for J; bases not matched to a gene: 2. The CDR3 sequence is CASSMDRAGNTIYF. The CDR3 coding sequence is TGTGCCAGTAGTATGGACAGGGCCGGAAACACCATATATTTT.

The chain uses TRBV7-2 and TRBJ2-3, with TRBD2 identical over 8 bases. The germline gives CDR1 SGHTA, CDR2 FQGNSA. V was clipped by 4 bases and J by 3 bases; unmatched bases: 9. The CDR3 consists of 16 residues. The CDR3 sequence: CASSSFGTSKTDTQYF. In DNA form, the CDR3 reads TGTGCCAGCAGCTCTTTTGGGACTAGTAAAACAGATACGCAGTATTTT.

The rearrangement joins TRBV28 to TRBJ2-2; no definite D call. Germline-derived CDR1 and CDR2 are MDHEN and SYDVKM. The length of the CDR3 is 13 residues. Trimming took 6 bases from V and 1 from J, leaving 6 bases between them. Here the CDR3 reads CASSLQNTGELFF. The CDR3 DNA is TGTGCCAGCAGCTTACAGAACACCGGGGAGCTGTTTTTT.